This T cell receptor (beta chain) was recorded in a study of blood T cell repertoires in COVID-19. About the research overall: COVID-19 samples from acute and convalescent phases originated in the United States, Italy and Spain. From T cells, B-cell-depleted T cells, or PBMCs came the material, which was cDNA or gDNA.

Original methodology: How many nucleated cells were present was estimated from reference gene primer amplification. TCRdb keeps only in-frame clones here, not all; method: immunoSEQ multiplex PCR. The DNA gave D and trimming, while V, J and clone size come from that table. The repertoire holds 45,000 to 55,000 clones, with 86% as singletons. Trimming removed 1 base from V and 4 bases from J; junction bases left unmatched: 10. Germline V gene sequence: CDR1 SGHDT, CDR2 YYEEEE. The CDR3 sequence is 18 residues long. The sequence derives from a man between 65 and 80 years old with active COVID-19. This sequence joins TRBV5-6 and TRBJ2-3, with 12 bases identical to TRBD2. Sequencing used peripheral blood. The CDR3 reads CASSLFLAGGPGADTQYF. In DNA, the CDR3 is TGTGCCAGCAGCTTGTTCCTAGCGGGGGGGCCGGGGGCAGATACGCAGTATTTT.